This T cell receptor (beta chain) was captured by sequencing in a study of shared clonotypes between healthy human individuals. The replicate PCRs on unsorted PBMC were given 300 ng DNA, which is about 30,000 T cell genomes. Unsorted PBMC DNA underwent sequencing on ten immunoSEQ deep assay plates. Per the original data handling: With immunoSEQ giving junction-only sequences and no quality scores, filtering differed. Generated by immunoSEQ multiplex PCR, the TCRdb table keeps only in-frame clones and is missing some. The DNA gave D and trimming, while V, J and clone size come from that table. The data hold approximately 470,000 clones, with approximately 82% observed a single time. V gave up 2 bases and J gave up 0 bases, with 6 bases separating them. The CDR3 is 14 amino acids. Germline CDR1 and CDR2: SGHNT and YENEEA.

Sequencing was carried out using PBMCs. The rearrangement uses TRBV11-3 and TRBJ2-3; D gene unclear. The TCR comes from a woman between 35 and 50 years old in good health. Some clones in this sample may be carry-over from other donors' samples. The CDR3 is CASSLRTSTDTQYF. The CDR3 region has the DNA TGTGCCAGCAGCTTACGCACGAGCACAGATACGCAGTATTTT.